This TCR beta chain stems from a study of OX40 agonist ivuxolimab in advanced cancers. On this clone: As yet, its antigen is unknown.

Here immunoSEQ multiplex PCR was the method, and the copy in TCRdb shows in-frame clones only, minus some. Seen here are about 68,000 clones, 86% observed once, and the top ten hold less than 8%. Study outcomes and limitations: Compared with CD4+, CD8+ T cells on average had more expanded clones. Some nonresponders also had low normalized T-cell clonal expansion.

CDR1 MGHRA and CDR2 YSYEKL come from the germline V gene. This CDR3 has 13 residues. Trimming removed 3 bases at V and 3 bases at J, with 6 bases between. Systemic immunosuppression or autoimmune disease history was grounds to exclude patients. Blood got drawn at baseline, again on cycle 4 day 1, and then on cycle 7 day 1. This receptor was taken from an adult with an advanced solid tumor such as melanoma, head and neck, liver or kidney cancer. The genes are TRBV4-1 and TRBJ1-5; D is undetermined. The sequenced sample was CD4+ or CD8+ T cells sorted from blood, obtained in a trial of the OX40 agonist ivuxolimab. CDR3 nucleotide sequence: TGCGCCAGCAGCCACCGATTCAATCAGCCCCAGCATTTT. Protein product: CASSHRFNQPQHF.